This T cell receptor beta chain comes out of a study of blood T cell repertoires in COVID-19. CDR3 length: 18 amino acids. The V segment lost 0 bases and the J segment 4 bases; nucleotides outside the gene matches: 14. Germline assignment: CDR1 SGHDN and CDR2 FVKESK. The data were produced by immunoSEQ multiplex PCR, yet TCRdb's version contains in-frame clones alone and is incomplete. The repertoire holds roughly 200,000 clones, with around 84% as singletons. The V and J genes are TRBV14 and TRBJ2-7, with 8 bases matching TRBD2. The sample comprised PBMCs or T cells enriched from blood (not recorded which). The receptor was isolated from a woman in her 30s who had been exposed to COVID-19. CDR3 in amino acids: CASSQDTGLAPFVYEQYF. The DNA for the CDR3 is TGTGCCAGCAGCCAAGATACAGGACTAGCCCCCTTCGTTTACGAGCAGTACTTC.